The present entry profiles one TCR beta chain with its context. Its specificity is not known. Per germline, CDR1 SGHVS and CDR2 FQNEAQ. V lost 8 bases, J lost 7 bases, and 11 bases stayed unmatched. CDR3 length: 14 amino acids. This entry belongs to a study of shared clonotypes between healthy human individuals. Regarding the study as a whole: Between a handful of donors, naive CD4 clonotypes were shared at a level of about 5%. Rarefaction analysis demonstrated incomplete sorted-subset sequencing notwithstanding large depth.

Genomic DNA belonging to each subset was distributed in equal measure over several immunoSEQ plates. Sequenced by immunoSEQ multiplex PCR; TCRdb stores in-frame clones only, minus some. The data contain a few million clones, more than 90% of them singletons. The source is a man younger than 35 in good health. V is TRBV7-8 and J is TRBJ2-4, with 7 bases aligning to TRBD1. What was sequenced was naive CD4+ T cells sorted from blood. Subset noted: CD45RA+ positively selected. CDR3 nucleotides: TGTGCCAGCTCGACAGGGATGACCTTGAACATTCAGTACTTC. Translation: CASSTGMTLNIQYF.